This is a list of T cell receptor beta chains from one sample in a study of identical twins. TCRdb passed the 5' RACE reads through MiXCR, listing each CDR3 protein once. The sample contains 450,000 or so distinct CDR3 sequences, roughly an eighth of which appear only once. The same sample was also used in a study of yellow fever vaccine responses in identical twins.

The material sequenced was CD4+ T cells sorted from blood. The receptors stem from a woman younger than 35 in good health. Both conserved end residues are part of each CDR3. A D gene is named only where the DNA matches it firmly. Clone size appears in some rows only: once, few, many, or a class for an expanded clone.

clone_size: .
j_call: TRBJ2-5
d_call: .
v_call: TRBV5-1
cdr3_nt: TGCGCCAGCAGCGTCGTCGGGCAGCCTGAAGAGACCCAGTACTTC
cdr3_aa: CASSVVGQPEETQYF

clone_size: .
j_call: TRBJ2-7
d_call: .
v_call: TRBV29-1
cdr3_nt: TGCAGCGTTGAAGAAGGGCCCCTAACAACCGAGCAGTACTTC
cdr3_aa: CSVEEGPLTTEQYF

clone_size: .
j_call: TRBJ1-2
d_call: TRBD1
v_call: TRBV9
cdr3_nt: TGTGCCAGCAGCGGTGGGACAGGGCTCTATGGCTACACCTTC
cdr3_aa: CASSGGTGLYGYTF

clone_size: few
j_call: TRBJ2-4
d_call: TRBD1
v_call: TRBV10-3
cdr3_nt: TGTGCCATCAGTGTCGGACAGGGGGCTGCCAAAAACATTCAGTACTTC
cdr3_aa: CAISVGQGAAKNIQYF

clone_size: .
j_call: TRBJ2-2
d_call: .
v_call: TRBV10-3
cdr3_nt: TGTGCCATTAAAGCGGAGGCGAACACCGGGGAGCTGTTTTTT
cdr3_aa: CAIKAEANTGELFF

clone_size: .
j_call: TRBJ1-5
d_call: TRBD1
v_call: TRBV3-1
cdr3_nt: TGTGCCAGCAGCCAAGATTCAGGGGGCACGCCCCAGCATTTT
cdr3_aa: CASSQDSGGTPQHF

clone_size: .
j_call: TRBJ2-3
d_call: .
v_call: TRBV21-1
cdr3_nt: TGTGCCAGCAGGGGAGGGGGCTTGGAGCGGGAGATTGGTACAGATACGCAGTATTTT
cdr3_aa: CASRGGGLEREIGTDTQYF

clone_size: .
j_call: TRBJ2-1
d_call: TRBD2
v_call: TRBV20-1
cdr3_nt: TGCAGTGCTGTACTACCGGGACTAGCGGTAAGCAATGAGCAGTTCTTC
cdr3_aa: CSAVLPGLAVSNEQFF

clone_size: .
j_call: TRBJ2-3
d_call: .
v_call: TRBV20-1
cdr3_nt: TGCAGTGCTAGAAGGCCGGGGGGCAGCACAGATACGCAGTATTTT
cdr3_aa: CSARRPGGSTDTQYF

clone_size: few
j_call: TRBJ2-1
d_call: .
v_call: TRBV14
cdr3_nt: TGTGCCAGCAGCCAAGGGGTTGTAAGGGTTGGGGATGAGCAGTTCTTC
cdr3_aa: CASSQGVVRVGDEQFF

clone_size: few
j_call: TRBJ2-3
d_call: .
v_call: TRBV7-2
cdr3_nt: TGTGCCAGCAGCCCCCTTACGAGCGGAAGCACAGATACGCAGTATTTT
cdr3_aa: CASSPLTSGSTDTQYF

clone_size: .
j_call: TRBJ2-3
d_call: TRBD2
v_call: TRBV20-1
cdr3_nt: TGCAGTGCTAGAGACCGCCTTATCGGTGGGGGGGCAGATACGCAGTATTTT
cdr3_aa: CSARDRLIGGGADTQYF

clone_size: .
j_call: TRBJ2-3
d_call: TRBD2
v_call: TRBV5-1
cdr3_nt: TGCGCCACCTACCCCGGGACTAGCGGTATAGATACGCAGTATTTT
cdr3_aa: CATYPGTSGIDTQYF

clone_size: few
j_call: TRBJ2-6
d_call: .
v_call: TRBV6-4
cdr3_nt: TGTGCCAGCAGTGAGGGGATTGGGACCAACGTCCTGACTTTC
cdr3_aa: CASSEGIGTNVLTF

clone_size: many
j_call: TRBJ1-2
d_call: TRBD1
v_call: TRBV3-1
cdr3_nt: TGTGCCAGCAGCCAAGGACAGGGGGCGGTTGGCTACACCTTC
cdr3_aa: CASSQGQGAVGYTF

clone_size: many
j_call: TRBJ2-2
d_call: .
v_call: TRBV29-1
cdr3_nt: TGCAGCGCCCAGGGGGGGGTGAACACCGGGGAGCTGTTTTTT
cdr3_aa: CSAQGGVNTGELFF

clone_size: .
j_call: TRBJ2-7
d_call: .
v_call: TRBV11-1
cdr3_nt: TGTGCCAGCAGCCGCGGACAGACCTACGAGCAGTACTTC
cdr3_aa: CASSRGQTYEQYF

clone_size: few
j_call: TRBJ1-1
d_call: .
v_call: TRBV3-1
cdr3_nt: TGTGCCAGCAGCCAACCACAGGGCTACACTGAAGCTTTCTTT
cdr3_aa: CASSQPQGYTEAFF

clone_size: few
j_call: TRBJ2-7
d_call: .
v_call: TRBV24-1
cdr3_nt: TGTGCCACCAGGGAGGTCAGGGACGGGAGCTACGAGCAGTACTTC
cdr3_aa: CATREVRDGSYEQYF

clone_size: few
j_call: TRBJ2-7
d_call: .
v_call: TRBV11-2
cdr3_nt: TGTGCCAGCAGCCCCCCGGGGGCAGCCTACGAGCAGTACTTC
cdr3_aa: CASSPPGAAYEQYF

clone_size: few
j_call: TRBJ1-5
d_call: TRBD1
v_call: TRBV12-3/TRBV12-4
cdr3_nt: TGTGCCAGCAGCTCCGACAGGGCGATCCATCAGCCCCAGCATTTT
cdr3_aa: CASSSDRAIHQPQHF

clone_size: many
j_call: TRBJ2-2
d_call: .
v_call: TRBV7-3
cdr3_nt: TGTGCCAGCAGCTTTACTGCCGGGGAGCTGTTTTTT
cdr3_aa: CASSFTAGELFF

clone_size: .
j_call: TRBJ2-7
d_call: TRBD2
v_call: TRBV29-1
cdr3_nt: TGCAGCGTTGGGGGGGGAGGGCTCCGCACCTACGAGCAGTACTTC
cdr3_aa: CSVGGGGLRTYEQYF

clone_size: few
j_call: TRBJ1-5
d_call: TRBD1
v_call: TRBV6-2/TRBV6-3
cdr3_nt: TGTGCCAGCAGCCGGGACAGGGGCTATCAGCCCCAGCATTTT
cdr3_aa: CASSRDRGYQPQHF

clone_size: few
j_call: TRBJ2-7
d_call: .
v_call: TRBV27
cdr3_nt: TGTGCCAGCAGGGGGCCGGGACAAAATTACGAGCAGTACTTC
cdr3_aa: CASRGPGQNYEQYF

clone_size: few
j_call: TRBJ2-7
d_call: .
v_call: TRBV9
cdr3_nt: TGTGCCAGCAGCGTCGGCGTTTCTAGCTCCTACGAGCAGTACTTC
cdr3_aa: CASSVGVSSSYEQYF

clone_size: .
j_call: TRBJ2-1
d_call: TRBD1
v_call: TRBV20-1
cdr3_nt: TGCAGCGGTAGCAGGGGGCGGTGGACTGAGCAGTTCTTC
cdr3_aa: CSGSRGRWTEQFF

clone_size: once
j_call: TRBJ1-5
d_call: .
v_call: TRBV4-3
cdr3_nt: TGCGCCAGCAGCCAAGATCGCGGGGGTGGCGGGTCCCAGCATTTT
cdr3_aa: CASSQDRGGGGSQHF

clone_size: .
j_call: TRBJ1-5
d_call: .
v_call: TRBV11-2
cdr3_nt: TGTGCCAGCAGCTTAGGAGTCGAGGGGACTCCCCAGCATTTT
cdr3_aa: CASSLGVEGTPQHF

clone_size: .
j_call: TRBJ1-5
d_call: .
v_call: TRBV2
cdr3_nt: TGTGCCAGCAGACGGGGGGAACTTAGCAATCAGCCCCAGCATTTT
cdr3_aa: CASRRGELSNQPQHF

clone_size: many
j_call: TRBJ2-1
d_call: .
v_call: TRBV12-3/TRBV12-4
cdr3_nt: TGTGCCAGCAGTTTTTTGTTGAGTTACAATGAGCAGTTCTTC
cdr3_aa: CASSFLLSYNEQFF

clone_size: .
j_call: TRBJ2-5
d_call: TRBD2
v_call: TRBV24-1
cdr3_nt: TGTGCCACCAGTGCTGGCGGGGGACTGCAAGAGACCCAGTACTTC
cdr3_aa: CATSAGGGLQETQYF

clone_size: .
j_call: TRBJ1-2
d_call: TRBD1
v_call: TRBV7-9
cdr3_nt: TGTGCCAGCAGCCCCGGACAGGGTACGGGCTATGGCTACACCTTC
cdr3_aa: CASSPGQGTGYGYTF